Listed below are T cell receptor beta chains from one sample, sequenced in a study of blood T cell repertoires in COVID-19. Using immunoSEQ multiplex PCR, the repertoire was profiled, and TCRdb retains in-frame clones only, with some absent. Here the sample spans under 300,000 clones, about 88% being singletons. The material sequenced was peripheral blood. The receptor set was obtained from a young man with active or convalescent COVID-19. The conserved cysteine and the conserved F or W are not part of the CDR3 here. Clone size is not always given. Where it is, it says once, few, many or a class for expanded clones.

v_call: TRBV3-1/TRBV3-2; clone_size: once; j_call: TRBJ2-1; cdr3_aa: ASSLRGGFEQF
v_call: TRBV2; clone_size: -; j_call: TRBJ1-1; cdr3_aa: ASSRGYTEAF
v_call: TRBV11-1; clone_size: -; j_call: TRBJ2-2; cdr3_aa: ASSLVGQPLTGELF
v_call: TRBV7-9; clone_size: -; j_call: TRBJ1-5; cdr3_aa: ASSQVQGMPQH
v_call: TRBV19; clone_size: -; j_call: TRBJ2-5; cdr3_aa: ASSPGARTIRETQY
v_call: TRBV30; clone_size: -; j_call: TRBJ2-3; cdr3_aa: AWRTGQVTDTQY
v_call: TRBV27; clone_size: -; j_call: TRBJ2-3; cdr3_aa: ASRDRGQGDTQY
v_call: TRBV9; clone_size: -; j_call: TRBJ2-5; cdr3_aa: ASSPLTGVQETQY
v_call: TRBV15; clone_size: -; j_call: TRBJ1-6; cdr3_aa: ATSRDPAGGNSPLH
v_call: TRBV3-1/TRBV3-2; clone_size: -; j_call: TRBJ1-1; cdr3_aa: ASSHRDRGIGGTEAF
v_call: TRBV4-2; clone_size: once; j_call: TRBJ2-1; cdr3_aa: ASSQDKGVTNNEQF
v_call: TRBV6-5; clone_size: -; j_call: TRBJ1-2; cdr3_aa: ASSYAGQGAYGYT
v_call: TRBV9; clone_size: -; j_call: TRBJ1-2; cdr3_aa: ASSVDDRERHFGGYT
v_call: TRBV3-1/TRBV3-2; clone_size: once; j_call: TRBJ2-1; cdr3_aa: ASSSPSSYNEQF
v_call: TRBV12-3/TRBV12-4; clone_size: -; j_call: TRBJ2-7; cdr3_aa: ASSLLAGYEQY
v_call: TRBV7-9; clone_size: -; j_call: TRBJ2-5; cdr3_aa: ASSLQTGVQETQY
v_call: TRBV2; clone_size: -; j_call: TRBJ2-1; cdr3_aa: ASTGGNEQF
v_call: TRBV29-1; clone_size: -; j_call: TRBJ2-2; cdr3_aa: SPGQNTGELF